These 23 T cell receptor beta chains were all obtained from the same sample, sequenced in a study of T cell responses to AZD1222 COVID-19 vaccine. Assay: immunoSEQ multiplex PCR; the TCRdb copy retains only in-frame clones and omits some. The sample holds about 42,000 clones, about nine tenths seen once. The input for sequencing was peripheral blood, taken 28 days after the second AZD1222 dose. The receptors were sampled from an adult who received the AZD1222 COVID-19 vaccine.

The gene calls are TRBV9 and TRBJ1-6, with TRBD1 matching 10 bases. Germline CDR1 reads SGDLS; CDR2 reads YYNGEE. The CDR3 sequence is 16 residues long. Trimming at V came to 3 bases and at J to 7 bases, leaving 7 bases not matched to a gene. The CDR3 bases are TGTGCCAGCAGCGAGAGGACAGGGGGAGGGAATTCACCCCTCCACTTT. Its translation is CASSERTGGGNSPLHF.

The J gene is TRBJ1-3, the V gene TRBV6-5; D may be TRBD1 (5 bases). V was clipped by 2 bases and J by 2 bases, with 7 bases between them. Germline assignment: CDR1 MNHEY and CDR2 SVGAGI. This CDR3 comprises 14 residues. The DNA of the CDR3 is TGTGCCAGCAGTTACGTAGGGGCTGGAAACACCATATATTTT. Protein product: CASSYVGAGNTIYF.

The chain uses TRBV28 and TRBJ2-3; possibly TRBD2 for D (5 bases). V gave up 4 bases and J gave up 11 bases, with 13 bases separating them. Germline V CDR1 and CDR2: MDHEN, SYDVKM. The CDR3 consists of 12 residues. The CDR3 is CASSSMGGWQYF. In nucleotides, the CDR3 is TGTGCCAGCAGTTCCATGGGCGGGTGGCAGTATTTT.

This clone was detected a few times. This chain links TRBV12-5 with TRBJ2-1; D is perhaps TRBD1 (7 bases). The CDR3 is made up of 15 amino acids. V dropped 7 bases and J dropped 5 bases, with 18 bases sitting between them. Germline CDR1 and CDR2: LGHNT and FRNRAP. The CDR3 DNA follows: TGTGCTAGTGCCCCAGGAGGGGGCGCGGACAATGAGCAGTTCTTC. Residues: CASAPGGGADNEQFF.

The chain is built from TRBV6-6 and TRBJ1-5, with TRBD1 as a possible D gene (5 bases). The V and J ends lost 2 bases and 12 bases respectively, with 11 bases between them. Germline assignment: CDR1 MNHNY and CDR2 SVGAGI (reference sequence). This CDR3 comprises 12 residues. DNA for the CDR3: TGTGCCAGCAGTTACCCTTCAGGGTTCCAGCATTTT. It specifies CASSYPSGFQHF.

The chain joins TRBV27 to TRBJ2-7; 8 bases fit TRBD1. The CDR3 extends over 15 amino acids. V was clipped by 6 bases and J by 0 bases; unmatched bases: 7. Germline V gives CDR1 MNHEY, CDR2 SMNVEV (reference sequence). The CDR3 spells CASSRGQVVSYEQYF. DNA of the CDR3: TGTGCCAGCAGCCGGGGACAGGTCGTCTCCTACGAGCAGTACTTC.

The rearrangement joins TRBV3-1 (or the pseudogene TRBV3-2) to TRBJ1-5, with 10 bases matching TRBD1. Germline V gives CDR1 LGHDT, CDR2 YNNKEL (reference sequence). This CDR3 is built from 16 residues. The J segment lost 4 bases and the V segment lost 1 base, leaving 4 bases of the junction unmatched. The DNA of the CDR3 is TGTGCCAGCAGCCAAGGAGGGACAGGGGTTAATCAGCCCCAGCATTTT. This translates into CASSQGGTGVNQPQHF.

The rearrangement links TRBV7-2 to TRBJ2-7, with D unresolved. The CDR3 extends over 14 amino acids. Trimming removed 1 base at V and 2 bases at J, with 9 bases between. Germline CDR1 and CDR2: SGHTA and FQGNSA. The CDR3 reads CASSLEVVTYEQYF. The CDR3 coding sequence is TGTGCCAGCAGCTTAGAGGTCGTTACCTACGAGCAGTACTTC.

This clone was seen only once. In nucleotides, the CDR3 is TGTGCCAGCAGCCCGGGACAGGGGGCCAACGAGCAGTACTTC. Translating gives CASSPGQGANEQYF. The gene calls are TRBV7-3 and TRBJ2-7, with 12 nucleotides matching TRBD1. Germline-derived CDR1 and CDR2 are SGHTA and FQGTGA. Trimming removed 5 bases from V and 5 bases from J; junction bases left unmatched: 4. The CDR3 is made up of 14 amino acids.

In nucleotides, the CDR3 is TGCAGCGCCCAGGGGACCCTGAACACTGAAGCTTTCTTT. This encodes CSAQGTLNTEAFF. The gene calls are TRBV29-1 and TRBJ1-1; weak D call: TRBD1 (6 bases). The CDR3 runs 13 residues. Germline CDR1 and CDR2: SQVTM and ANQGSEA. The V and J ends lost 7 bases and 0 bases respectively, with 12 bases between them.

The table lists this clone with a count of one. The chain joins TRBV11-2 to TRBJ2-3; TRBD2 aligns across 7 bases. From germline, CDR1 is SGHAT and CDR2 FQNNGV. The trim removed 4 bases at V and 2 bases at J, leaving 6 bases unmatched. The CDR3 sequence is 15 residues long. The CDR3 sequence: CASSSMGGDTDTQYF. CDR3 nucleotides: TGTGCCAGCAGCTCCATGGGAGGGGACACAGATACGCAGTATTTT.

This clone was seen a single time. The V and J genes are TRBV10-3 and TRBJ1-5; TRBD1 is a possible D gene (5 bases). Germline CDR1 is ENHRY and CDR2 is SYGVKD. Trimming pared 9 bases from V and 9 bases from J, leaving 15 bases between. The CDR3 consists of 12 residues. In DNA form, the CDR3 reads TGTGCCATGGGGGATACCGGGTGGCCCCAGCATTTT. Protein sequence: CAMGDTGWPQHF.

This chain uses TRBV7-8 with TRBJ1-3; D is unresolved. From germline, CDR1 is SGHVS and CDR2 FQNEAQ. The CDR3 is 13 amino acids. Trimming cost V 8 bases and J 1 base, with 9 bases left between them. In nucleotides, the CDR3 is TGTGCCAGCGGGAGCGGGTCTGGAAACACCATATATTTT. Encoded protein: CASGSGSGNTIYF.

This chain links TRBV18 with TRBJ1-2; D is unclear. Trimming shortened V by 3 bases and J by 4 bases, and 12 bases separated the two germline ends. The germline gives CDR1 KGHSH, CDR2 LQKENI. This CDR3 is built from 14 residues. DNA for the CDR3: TGTGCCAGCTCACCCTCGCGGACGGGCTATGGCTACACCTTC. Its protein product is CASSPSRTGYGYTF.

The chain carries TRBV2 and TRBJ2-3; 9 bases agree with TRBD2. The CDR3 contains 15 residues. Germline trimming cut 3 bases from V and 2 bases from J; bases unmatched to any gene: 3. Germline values: CDR1 SNHLY, CDR2 FYNNEI. CDR3 in DNA: TGTGCCAGCAGTGAGCGGGGGGGTTCCACAGATACGCAGTATTTT. It translates to CASSERGGSTDTQYF.

DNA of the CDR3: TGTGCCAGTAGTCTTCGGTTGGGGGCTGATTCACCCCTCCACTTT. It codes for CASSLRLGADSPLHF. The chain links TRBV19 to TRBJ1-6; possibly TRBD1 for D (6 bases). V was trimmed by 5 bases and J by 8 bases, leaving 16 bases between them. CDR1 LNHDA and CDR2 SQIVND come from the germline V gene (reference sequence). The CDR3 is made up of 15 amino acids.

The DNA of the CDR3 is TGTGCCAGCATCCGACAGGAGCGGGAGGTTCGAAATGAGCAGTTCTTC. It specifies CASIRQEREVRNEQFF. The chain recombines TRBV13 with TRBJ2-1; 9 positions agree with TRBD2. With V trimmed by 7 bases and J by 7 bases, 14 bases remained unmatched. CDR3 length: 16 residues. Germline lookup yields CDR1 PRHDT and CDR2 FYEKMQ (reference sequence).

The V call is TRBV10-3, the J call TRBJ1-6, with 11 positions matching TRBD1. CDR3 length: 15 amino acids. Germline assignment: CDR1 ENHRY and CDR2 SYGVKD. V lost 6 bases, J lost 10 bases, and 8 bases stayed unmatched. CDR3 amino acids: CAISAGTGGRSPLHF. For the CDR3, the DNA is TGTGCCATCAGCGCCGGGACAGGGGGTCGGTCACCCCTCCACTTT.

A few counts support this clone. This rearrangement joins TRBV29-1 to TRBJ1-2; the match to TRBD1 covers 7 bases. V lost 6 bases, J lost 5 bases, and 6 bases stayed unmatched. CDR1 is SQVTM and CDR2 is ANQGSEA in the germline V gene. This CDR3 is 12 amino acids long. CDR3 sequence (DNA): TGCAGCGTACCAGGACAGGTGTATGGCTACACCTTC. It is translated as CSVPGQVYGYTF.

The V gene is TRBV3-1 (or the pseudogene TRBV3-2), the J gene TRBJ1-4; D unclear. Per the germline V gene, CDR1 is LGHDT and CDR2 is YNNKEL (reference sequence). The V end was cut by 4 bases, the J end by 8 bases, with 17 bases between. This CDR3 region has 15 residues. The CDR3 protein is CASSPGLGVSEKLFF. Here the CDR3 DNA reads TGTGCCAGCAGCCCTGGGTTGGGCGTCTCGGAAAAACTGTTTTTT.

This clone was counted between two and nine times. The chain is built from TRBV5-1 and TRBJ1-3, with D unclear. Trimming removed 4 bases from V and 0 bases from J, with 14 bases in between. This CDR3 contains 16 residues. CDR1 is SGHRS, CDR2 YFSETQ, per germline. CDR3 nucleotide sequence: TGCGCCAGCAGCCCATCTTCGGTGAGCTCTGGAAACACCATATATTTT. This translates into CASSPSSVSSGNTIYF.

V gene TRBV5-1 combines with J gene TRBJ2-7, with 9 positions matching TRBD2. Germline V gene sequence: CDR1 SGHRS, CDR2 YFSETQ. With V trimmed by 4 bases and J by 0 bases, 5 bases remained unmatched. The CDR3 length is 15 residues. The CDR3 region is CASSHYSGSSYEQYF. CDR3 bases: TGCGCCAGCAGCCACTATAGCGGGAGCTCCTACGAGCAGTACTTC.

The CDR3 sequence is CASSYWDSGSPLHF. CDR3 sequence (DNA): TGTGCCAGCAGTTACTGGGACTCCGGTTCACCCCTCCACTTT. The rearrangement uses TRBV6-5 and TRBJ1-6; a possible D gene is TRBD1 (5 bases). Germline-derived CDR1 and CDR2 are MNHEY and SVGAGI. The CDR3 contains 14 residues. Trimming took 1 base from V and 9 from J, leaving 10 bases between them.